Listed below are T cell receptor beta chains from one sample, sequenced in a study of OX40 agonist ivuxolimab in advanced cancers. Data came from immunoSEQ multiplex PCR; TCRdb stores just in-frame clones and leaves some out. The sample has roughly 24,000 clones, approximately 85% seen once. The starting material was CD4+ or CD8+ T cells sorted from blood, obtained in a trial of the OX40 agonist ivuxolimab. The receptors shown here come from an adult with an advanced solid tumor such as melanoma, head and neck, liver or kidney cancer. The CDR3 runs from the conserved cysteine through the conserved F or W. D genes are given only for firm matches. The size field is filled for only some rows; it gives once, few, many or a size class.

CDR3aa,CDR3nt,j_gene,d_gene,v_gene,abundance
CASSDSQDIQETQYF,TGTGCCAGCAGTGATTCGCAGGACATACAAGAGACCCAGTACTTC,TRBJ2-5,NA,TRBV2,NA
CASSLGVMNTEAFF,TGTGCCAGCAGCTTAGGGGTCATGAACACTGAAGCTTTCTTT,TRBJ1-1,NA,TRBV11-2,NA
CASSYLPLGRNEQFF,TGTGCCAGCAGCTATCTACCCTTGGGGCGCAATGAGCAGTTCTTC,TRBJ2-1,NA,TRBV27,NA
CASSQGLYTKNIQYF,TGTGCCAGCAGCCAAGGATTGTATACCAAAAACATTCAGTACTTC,TRBJ2-4,NA,TRBV4-2,once
CASSQRNTGSYEQYF,TGCGCCAGCAGCCAGCGAAATACAGGTTCCTACGAGCAGTACTTC,TRBJ2-7,NA,TRBV4-1,NA
CASSLGADPNTIYF,TGTGCCAGCAGCTTAGGGGCAGATCCTAACACCATATATTTT,TRBJ1-3,NA,TRBV7-9,NA
CASSPSAGSNEQFF,TGTGCCAGTAGTCCCTCAGCGGGCAGCAATGAGCAGTTCTTC,TRBJ2-1,NA,TRBV19,NA
CASSLEMTSHEQYF,TGTGCCAGCAGCTTAGAGATGACTAGCCACGAGCAGTACTTC,TRBJ2-7,TRBD2,TRBV7-9,NA
CASSASSVGGRRDEQFF,TGTGCCAGCAGCGCCTCCTCTGTCGGCGGGAGGAGGGATGAGCAGTTCTTC,TRBJ2-1,TRBD2,TRBV9,few
CASSVARAGAQPSTDTQYF,TGTGCCAGCAGCGTAGCCAGGGCAGGGGCCCAACCTAGCACAGATACGCAGTATTTT,TRBJ2-3,NA,TRBV9,once
CASSFLGAWQFF,TGTGCCAGCAGCTTCCTAGGGGCATGGCAGTTCTTC,TRBJ2-1,NA,TRBV5-4,NA
CASSIYLGGAWRESYNEQFF,TGTGCCAGTAGTATTTATCTGGGGGGCGCGTGGCGGGAGTCCTACAATGAGCAGTTCTTC,TRBJ2-1,NA,TRBV19,NA
CASSLSGVSYNEQFF,TGTGCCAGCAGCCTTTCGGGAGTTTCCTACAATGAGCAGTTCTTC,TRBJ2-1,NA,TRBV9,NA
CASSLGGNTYEQYF,TGCGCCAGCAGCTTGGGAGGGAACACCTACGAGCAGTACTTC,TRBJ2-7,NA,TRBV5-1,NA
CASILGAGTTDTQYF,TGTGCCAGCATTCTGGGGGCGGGAACCACAGATACGCAGTATTTT,TRBJ2-3,NA,TRBV6-1,once
CASSQDRDFTGELFF,TGCGCCAGCAGCCAAGACAGGGATTTCACCGGGGAGCTGTTTTTT,TRBJ2-2,NA,TRBV4-3,NA
CASSEGYEQYF,TGTGCCAGCAGTGAAGGCTACGAGCAGTACTTC,TRBJ2-7,NA,TRBV2,NA
CASSLDNYGYTF,TGTGCCAGCAGCTTGGATAACTATGGCTACACCTTC,TRBJ1-2,NA,TRBV7-8,few
CASSYMDGGYTF,TGTGCCAGCAGTTATATGGACGGTGGCTACACCTTC,TRBJ1-2,NA,TRBV6-6,once
CASNLQGDEKLFF,TGTGCCAGCAACCTCCAGGGGGATGAAAAACTGTTTTTT,TRBJ1-4,TRBD1,TRBV7-9,NA
CASGFGLAGGSGYEQYF,TGTGCCAGCGGATTTGGACTAGCGGGAGGATCCGGCTACGAGCAGTACTTC,TRBJ2-7,TRBD2,TRBV7-9,NA
CASRQPPGYEQYF,TGTGCCAGCAGACAACCCCCAGGGTACGAGCAGTACTTC,TRBJ2-7,NA,TRBV11-2,NA
CASSSTGGSGNTIYF,TGTGCCAGCAGTTCGACAGGGGGGTCTGGAAACACCATATATTTT,TRBJ1-3,TRBD1,TRBV2,NA
CASSYSVQNRFEAFF,TGTGCCAGCAGTTACTCGGTCCAAAACAGATTTGAAGCTTTCTTT,TRBJ1-1,NA,TRBV6-5,NA
CASSLDLAGLQETQYF,TGTGCCAGCAGCTTGGATCTAGCGGGCCTCCAAGAGACCCAGTACTTC,TRBJ2-5,TRBD2,TRBV5-4,once